This note documents a single T cell receptor beta chain sequence. Under the authors' procedure: It was from reference gene primer amplification that nucleated cell counts were estimated. Libraries were prepared by immunoSEQ multiplex PCR; TCRdb keeps only in-frame clonotypes and omits some of them. V and J calls and clone size are given by that table; D and trimming were obtained from the DNA. The sample consists of 250,000 to 350,000 clones, about four fifths of them appearing once. These data belong to a study of blood T cell repertoires in COVID-19. Overall study: Samples taken during acute and convalescent COVID-19 were collected in the United States, Italy and Spain. The cDNA or gDNA used as material had been derived from T cells, B-cell-depleted T cells, or PBMCs.

The V segment lost 8 bases and the J segment 3 bases; nucleotides outside the gene matches: 12. Germline CDR1 reads LNHDA; CDR2 reads SQIVND (reference sequence). CDR3 size: 17 residues. Seattle's enrolled individuals joined amid active infection and were then monitored longitudinally. This sequence joins TRBV19 and TRBJ1-5; 11 bases fit TRBD1. Sample: peripheral blood. The origin of this receptor is a person in their 70s with COVID-19, enrolled during active disease. The CDR3 nucleotides are TGTGCCAGTGTTATAGGTGGACAGGGGGCGTCCAATCAGCCCCAGCATTTT. As protein: CASVIGGQGASNQPQHF.